This TCR beta chain was sequenced for a study of shared clonotypes between healthy human individuals. Sequenced by immunoSEQ multiplex PCR; TCRdb stores in-frame clones only, minus some. The sample holds 550,000 to 750,000 clones; 95% are singletons and the top ten take 0.11%. Germline V gene lookup returns CDR1 LNHDA and CDR2 SQIVND (reference sequence). The CDR3 totals 11 residues. Trimming removed 8 bases from V and 8 bases from J, with 12 bases in between. Positive CCR7 selection of CD45RO-negative cells yielded the naive CD8 cells, and terminally differentiated effector memory CD45RA+ cells were excluded.

Sequencing used naive CD8+ T cells sorted from blood. The V gene is TRBV19, the J gene TRBJ1-2; the D is unclear. The receptor's source is a woman under 40 in good health. Here the CDR3 reads CASVSPGGYTF. As DNA, the CDR3 is TGTGCCAGTGTGAGCCCGGGGGGCTACACCTTC.